The entry that follows covers one T cell receptor (beta chain) sequence. Its matching antigen is unknown. Gene names denote mouse genes. The read terminates 4 residues before the CDR3 end, so the remaining end is supplied by the germline J gene. This CDR3 has 15 residues. Germline V gene data show CDR1 as NSQYPW and CDR2 as LRSPGD (reference sequence). After removal of 5 bases from V and 1 base from J, the junction contained 3 bases not matched to a gene. The data were obtained in a study of CD8+ T cells in alopecia areata. In the study overall: Female approximately 6-11-week-old C3H/HeJ recipients received skin from 6-12-month-old C3H/HeJ graft donors with spontaneous alopecia.

RNA extraction was followed by reverse transcription into cDNA, which acted as the sequencing template. Produced via immunoSEQ multiplex PCR; TCRdb's table is partial and in-frame only. Sampling found about 110,000 clones, none seen once. Study-level points and caveats: Possibly as an HLA-related effect, TCR sharing across patients appeared less clear than in mice. Besides other cells, scalp samples also yield sequences of resident alphabeta T cells from normal skin.

Source material: lesional skin. The chain links TRBV1 to TRBJ2-2, with 8 bases matching TRBD1. The TCR sequence derives from a C3H/HeJ mouse with alopecia areata. The MHC haplotype of this mouse line is H2-k. The covered CDR3 bases are TGCACCTGCAGTTACAGGGGGGAAAACACCGGG. Its protein is CTCSYRGENTG. The complete CDR3 reads CTCSYRGENTGQLYF.